The rows below give T cell receptor beta chains drawn from one sample of a study of blood T cell repertoires in COVID-19. The repertoire was sequenced with immunoSEQ multiplex PCR; TCRdb's copy has only in-frame clones and lacks some. The sample consists of tens of thousands of clones, more than 65% of them appearing once. The sequenced sample was peripheral blood. These receptors were taken from a man aged 70 or older with acute or convalescent COVID-19. The CDR3 runs from the conserved cysteine through the conserved F or W. D genes are given only for firm matches. Clone size is not always given. Where it is, it says once, few, many or a class for expanded clones.

15	.	TRBV28	TRBJ1-5	.	TGTGCCAGCAGCCACAGTGGGGAGGGCAATCAGCCCCAGCATTTT	CASSHSGEGNQPQHF
12	.	TRBV3-1/TRBV3-2	TRBJ1-5	.	TGTGCCAGCAGCCAAGGTAGTCAGCCCCAGCATTTT	CASSQGSQPQHF
15	.	TRBV5-1	TRBJ2-5	.	TGCGCCAGCAGCTTGGGGGAGATCCGACAAGAGACCCAGTACTTC	CASSLGEIRQETQYF
11	.	TRBV20-1	TRBJ1-1	.	TGCAGTGCCCGAAGGGAGGGGGGAGCTTTCTTT	CSARREGGAFF
14	once	TRBV21-1	TRBJ1-4	.	TGTGCCAGCAGCACCTGGGGGGGCTTTGAAAAACTGTTTTTT	CASSTWGGFEKLFF
13	.	TRBV19	TRBJ2-2	.	TGTGCCATTGAGGGCTGGGACACCGGGGAGCTGTTTTTT	CAIEGWDTGELFF
16	.	TRBV28	TRBJ1-1	TRBD1	TGTGCCAGCAGTTCAAACCGGGCCCAGGGGGCCACTGAAGCTTTCTTT	CASSSNRAQGATEAFF
12	once	TRBV5-6	TRBJ2-7	.	TGTGCCAGCAGCTTGGAAGGGGAAGAGCAGTACTTC	CASSLEGEEQYF
18	.	TRBV5-4	TRBJ2-2	.	TGTGCCAGCAGCTTGTGGCCCCGACAGGCGATTAACACCGGGGAGCTGTTTTTT	CASSLWPRQAINTGELFF
16	.	TRBV25-1	TRBJ2-3	TRBD2	TGTGCCAGCGAAGACACTAGCGGACGCGGGGGAGATACGCAGTATTTT	CASEDTSGRGGDTQYF